This TCR beta chain was identified in a study of blood T cell repertoires in COVID-19. For the study at large: From T cells, B-cell-depleted T cells, or PBMCs came the material, which was cDNA or gDNA.

The sample holds one count of this clone. TCRdb's copy holds only in-frame clones and misses some; the assay was immunoSEQ multiplex PCR. The table has 210,000 or so clones, just over 85% seen once; the top ten hold 3.5% to 4.5%. The V and J ends lost 5 bases and 5 bases respectively, with 18 bases between them. The CDR3 has 15 amino acids. Germline assignment: CDR1 SEHNR and CDR2 FQNEAQ (reference sequence). This TCR was sampled from a man aged 50 to 60 with acute or convalescent COVID-19. The sample comprised peripheral blood. The chain combines TRBV7-9 with TRBJ2-5; perhaps TRBD2 as D (6 bases). The CDR3 coding sequence is TGTGCCAGCAGCGTAACCGGGCGGGGCGCGGAGACCCAGTACTTC. This codes for CASSVTGRGAETQYF.